This TCR beta chain derives from a study of blood T cell repertoires in COVID-19. The assay was immunoSEQ multiplex PCR, and TCRdb's table has in-frame clones only and misses some. This sample has 130,000 to 150,000 clones, with around 82% found just once. Deletions cut 6 bases from V and 4 bases from J, with 13 bases between. CDR3 size: 14 residues. From germline, CDR1 is MDHEN and CDR2 SYDVKM. Sequencing was done on a sample of peripheral blood. The rearrangement links TRBV28 to TRBJ1-5; tentatively, D is TRBD1 (5 bases). The clonotype comes from a man in his 60s with active or convalescent COVID-19. The CDR3 nucleotides are TGTGCCAGCAGCCCGAACAGGAGAAATCAGCCCCAGCATTTT. Amino acid sequence: CASSPNRRNQPQHF. Combining the CDR3 with reference TRBV28 and TRBJ1-5 gives the whole variable domain DVKVTQSSRYLVKRTGEKVFLECVQDMDHENMFWYRQDPGLGLRLIYFSYDVKMKEKGDIPEGYSVSREKKERFSLILESASTNQTSMYLCASSPNRRNQPQHFGDGTRLSIL.